Listed below are T cell receptor beta chains from one sample, sequenced in a study of Ad26.COV2.S vaccination and SARS-CoV-2 variants. Method: immunoSEQ multiplex PCR; TCRdb's copy keeps in-frame clones and lacks some. The sample comprises 300,000 to 400,000 clones, about 85% of which are singletons, and approximately 2% rests with the top ten. This specimen was peripheral blood, taken in a trial of Ad26.COV2.S vaccine versus placebo. The origin of the receptors is a person aged 18-60 years who received the Ad26.COV2.S COVID-19 vaccine or a placebo. Each CDR3 is given with its conserved first and last residue. Each record gives: D gene, clone size, J gene, V gene, CDR3 DNA, CDR3 protein. A D gene is named only where the DNA matches it firmly. The size entry is marked missing in some rows and otherwise reads once, few, many or a size class.

>.|.|TRBJ1-2|TRBV3-1/TRBV3-2
TGTGCCAGCAGCCAAACAGGGAACTATGGCTACACCTTC
CASSQTGNYGYTF
>.|.|TRBJ1-4|TRBV28
TGTGCCAGCAGTCGCTCGGGACTTCTGGCAGAAAAACTGTTTTTT
CASSRSGLLAEKLFF
>TRBD1|.|TRBJ1-1|TRBV19
TGTGCCAGTAGTATCCCGGGACAGCCAAACCTCGCGGCTTTCTTT
CASSIPGQPNLAAFF
>.|few|TRBJ1-3|TRBV11-2
TGTGCCAGCAGCTTATCGCCGGGCCCGGGTGGAAACACCATATATTTT
CASSLSPGPGGNTIYF
>.|once|TRBJ1-2|TRBV12-2
TGTGCAAGTCGCGTAAAGGACAGGGGGTACACTTATGGCTACACCTTC
CASRVKDRGYTYGYTF
>.|.|TRBJ2-2|TRBV27
TGTGCCAGCATCAAGGGAGGGGGGAGCACCGGGGAGCTGTTTTTT
CASIKGGGSTGELFF
>.|.|TRBJ2-6|TRBV10-3
TGTGCCATCAGTGACTCCTTCTCTGGGGCCAACGTCCTGACTTTC
CAISDSFSGANVLTF
>.|.|TRBJ1-5|TRBV30
TGTGCCTGGGGGGCTCTCCAGGGTGCCAGCAATCAGCCCCAGCATTTT
CAWGALQGASNQPQHF
>.|.|TRBJ2-5|TRBV4-2
TGTGCCAGCAGCCAAGATAATCGTGGGGAGACCCAGTACTTC
CASSQDNRGETQYF
>TRBD1|.|TRBJ2-7|TRBV27
TGTGCCAGCAGAGGGGACAGCTCCTACGAGCAGTACTTC
CASRGDSSYEQYF
>.|.|TRBJ1-4|TRBV7-9
TGTGCCAGCAGCTTTCTCGACGGCCATAAACTGTTTTTT
CASSFLDGHKLFF
>TRBD1|.|TRBJ1-2|TRBV7-2
TGTGCCAGCAGCCCCAGGACAGGGAACTATGGCTACACCTTC
CASSPRTGNYGYTF
>.|.|TRBJ1-5|TRBV7-2
TGTGCCAGCAGCTTAGCAGCCGGGCAAGGCCAGCCCCAGCATTTT
CASSLAAGQGQPQHF
>.|.|TRBJ1-1|TRBV7-2
TGTGCCAGCAGCTATCGGGGTAAGGCGAACACTGAAGCTTTCTTT
CASSYRGKANTEAFF
>TRBD2|.|TRBJ2-1|TRBV5-1
TGCGCCAGCAGCTTTCTAGCGGGGGCTAACAATGAGCAGTTCTTC
CASSFLAGANNEQFF
>.|.|TRBJ1-1|TRBV29-1
TGCAGCGTTAAACAGGGATGGGACACTGAAGCTTTCTTT
CSVKQGWDTEAFF
>.|.|TRBJ1-2|TRBV29-1
TGCAGCGTTGAGGACAACTATGGCTACACCTTC
CSVEDNYGYTF
>.|.|TRBJ2-7|TRBV7-9
TGTGCCAGCAGCTCCCCTGTTCCCTCCTACGAGCAGTACTTC
CASSSPVPSYEQYF
>.|.|TRBJ2-2|TRBV28
TGTGCCAGCAGGGGGAAGAGGGGCATCGGGGAGCTGTTTTTT
CASRGKRGIGELFF
>.|few|TRBJ1-3|TRBV3-1/TRBV3-2
TGTGCCAGCAGCCAGGCCGGGAGAACAGGAAACACCATATATTTT
CASSQAGRTGNTIYF
>TRBD2|.|TRBJ2-5|TRBV7-3
TGTGCCAGCAGCGTGGGACTAGCGGGGGTTGGGGAGACCCAGTACTTC
CASSVGLAGVGETQYF
>.|.|TRBJ1-5|TRBV12-2
TGTGCAAGTCGCTTAGGGGGCGGTAGCAATCAGCCCCAGCATTTT
CASRLGGGSNQPQHF
>TRBD1|.|TRBJ2-7|TRBV11-2
TGTGCCAGCAGCCCAGGGACAGCTTCCTACGAGCAGTACTTC
CASSPGTASYEQYF
>TRBD2|.|TRBJ2-5|TRBV5-1
TGCGCCAGCAGTCTGGCGGGGGACCAAGAGACCCAGTACTTC
CASSLAGDQETQYF
>.|.|TRBJ2-5|TRBV7-9
TGTGCCAGCAGCCAAACGGGTTCACAAGAGACCCAGTACTTC
CASSQTGSQETQYF
>.|.|TRBJ1-6|TRBV27
TGTGCCAGCAGTTTATCTGGCAGCCCAAGCTCCTATAATTCACCCCTCCACTTT
CASSLSGSPSSYNSPLHF
>TRBD1|once|TRBJ2-3|TRBV24-1
TGTGCCACCAGTGATTTTAGGCTGGGACAGGGGGCAAATACGCAGTATTTT
CATSDFRLGQGANTQYF
>.|.|TRBJ1-1|TRBV25-1
TGTGCCAGCAGTGAAAGGAGGTTGGGGGGCCTTAACACTGAAGCTTTCTTT
CASSERRLGGLNTEAFF
>TRBD2|.|TRBJ2-3|TRBV9
TGTGCCAGCAGCCCGGGACTAGGATCAGATACGCAGTATTTT
CASSPGLGSDTQYF
>.|.|TRBJ1-4|TRBV7-9
TGTGCCAGCAGCTTAAGACAATATGGTGAAAAACTGTTTTTT
CASSLRQYGEKLFF
>TRBD1|.|TRBJ2-7|TRBV28
TGTGCCAGCAGTTGGGGGACAGGGGGCGACGAGCAGTACTTC
CASSWGTGGDEQYF
>.|few|TRBJ1-2|TRBV28
TGTGCCAGCAGTTTACTACGAATAGCTAACTATGGCTACACCTTC
CASSLLRIANYGYTF
>.|.|TRBJ2-2|TRBV5-1
TGCGCCAGCAGCTATATGCCTGGGGTGACCGGGGAGCTGTTTTTT
CASSYMPGVTGELFF
>.|.|TRBJ2-7|TRBV2
TGTGCCAGCAAGTGGCAGGGAATCTACGAGCAGTACTTC
CASKWQGIYEQYF
>TRBD1|.|TRBJ1-2|TRBV19
TGTGCCAGTAGTATAGATGGCGGGACAGGTCGCGGCTACACCTTC
CASSIDGGTGRGYTF
>.|.|TRBJ1-5|TRBV6-5
TGTGCCAGCAGTTACGGTCAGGCTTATAGCAATCAGCCCCAGCATTTT
CASSYGQAYSNQPQHF
>TRBD1|.|TRBJ1-1|TRBV5-1
TGCGCCAGCAGTCGTACAGGGGGAGAGAGCACTGAAGCTTTCTTT
CASSRTGGESTEAFF
>.|few|TRBJ1-1|TRBV6-5
TGTGCCAGCAGTTACGCGGGTGAAGCTTTCTTT
CASSYAGEAFF
>.|.|TRBJ2-7|TRBV3-1/TRBV3-2
TGTGCCAGCAGCCTACTTTGGAACGAGCAGTACTTC
CASSLLWNEQYF
>.|.|TRBJ1-2|TRBV7-8
TGTGCCAGCAGCTTGGGGGTTTTAGGCTACACCTTC
CASSLGVLGYTF
>.|once|TRBJ1-3|TRBV7-2
TGTGCCAGCAGCTCACCTAAGGATGGAAACACCATATATTTT
CASSSPKDGNTIYF
>TRBD1|.|TRBJ1-2|TRBV30
TGTGCCTGGAGTGTACAGGGGCTGGGCGGCTACACCTTC
CAWSVQGLGGYTF
>.|.|TRBJ2-6|TRBV19
TGTGCCAGCGGTGTCTCTGGGGCCAACGTCCTGACTTTC
CASGVSGANVLTF
>.|.|TRBJ2-1|TRBV6-6
TGTGCCAGCAGTTACGAGCGGTTGAGAAATGAGCAGTTCTTC
CASSYERLRNEQFF
>.|.|TRBJ1-1|TRBV20-1
TGCAGTGCTAGGGGGGACACTGAAGCTTTCTTT
CSARGDTEAFF
>TRBD1|.|TRBJ1-6|TRBV6-5
TGTGCCAGCAGTTACTCGAGAATGGGACAGAACACCCTCCACTTT
CASSYSRMGQNTLHF
>.|.|TRBJ2-7|TRBV18
TGTGCCAGCTCCATCGAAGGGTCAACCTACGAGCAGTACTTC
CASSIEGSTYEQYF
>TRBD1|.|TRBJ2-4|TRBV10-3
TGTGCCATCGGGGACAGGGATGGGGCCAAAAACATTCAGTACTTC
CAIGDRDGAKNIQYF
>.|.|TRBJ1-1|TRBV18
TGTGCCAGCTCACCACCGGAATCGAACACTGAAGCTTTCTTT
CASSPPESNTEAFF
>.|few|TRBJ1-2|TRBV19
TGTGCCAGTAGTAAGCAGGGGAATGGCTACACCTTC
CASSKQGNGYTF
>.|.|TRBJ2-3|TRBV11-3
TGTGCCAGCAGCTTAAGCGGGCTCATCACAGATACGCAGTATTTT
CASSLSGLITDTQYF
>.|.|TRBJ1-2|TRBV5-6
TGTGCCAGCAGCTTAAGGCGGCAGGGCAACTATGGCTACACCTTC
CASSLRRQGNYGYTF
>TRBD2|few|TRBJ2-1|TRBV18
TGTGCCAGCTCACCTAGGGTAGGCGGGGGACTCTCCTACAATGAGCAGTTCTTC
CASSPRVGGGLSYNEQFF
>TRBD1|.|TRBJ1-1|TRBV13
TGTGCCAGCAGCTTAGGCACAGGGGTTTTCCCTGAAGCTTTCTTT
CASSLGTGVFPEAFF
>.|.|TRBJ1-5|TRBV10-2
TGCGCCAGCAGTGATTGGGCGAATCAGCCCCAGCATTTT
CASSDWANQPQHF